This T cell receptor (beta chain) came from a study of T cells in Graves' hyperthyroidism and ophthalmopathy. RNA transcripts yielded amplified TCR beta CDR3 regions. First-round RT-PCR of the TCR CDR3 relied on the HTBI primer set. TCRdb re-analysed the multiplex PCR reads in MiXCR, keeping a single row per CDR3 protein. The table lists hundreds of thousands of distinct CDR3 sequences, around 19% of them singletons. Trimming took 5 bases from V and 4 from J, leaving 6 bases between them. This CDR3 has 11 amino acids. Germline lookup yields CDR1 GTSNPN and CDR2 SVGIG (reference sequence). The rearrangement joins TRBV30 to TRBJ2-1; no clear D gene. The sequence came from a woman aged 50 to 60 with Graves' hyperthyroidism that later progressed to Graves' ophthalmopathy. Material for sequencing was blood. CDR3 nucleotide sequence: TGTGCCTGGGTCGTTTACAATGAGCAGTTCTTC. Protein sequence: CAWVVYNEQFF.